A single sample gave rise to the 6 T cell receptor beta chains below, sequenced in a study of T cells in Graves' hyperthyroidism and ophthalmopathy. There were TCR beta CDR3 regions amplified from RNA transcripts. First-round RT-PCR of the TCR CDR3 relied on the HTBI primer set. Using its own MiXCR run on the multiplex PCR reads, TCRdb lists one record per CDR3 protein. The sample includes under 200,000 distinct CDR3 sequences, approximately 9% seen only once; the top ten take less than 25%. Sequences were obtained from blood. These receptors all come from a woman under 30 with Graves' hyperthyroidism that later progressed to Graves' ophthalmopathy.

This clonotype was observed many times. The chain is built from TRBV5-5 and TRBJ1-4; 8 bases map to TRBD1. This CDR3 region has 16 residues. Germline V gene sequence: CDR1 SGHKS, CDR2 YYEKEE (reference sequence). Trimming removed 5 bases from V and 5 bases from J; junction bases left unmatched: 11. CDR3: CASSINGQGVNEKLFF. The CDR3 region has the DNA TGTGCCAGCAGTATAAACGGACAGGGCGTAAATGAAAAACTGTTTTTT.

This clonotype came up many times. CDR3 in amino acids: CSARESSQNNQPQHF. The CDR3 DNA reads as TGCAGTGCTAGAGAGAGTAGTCAGAACAATCAGCCCCAGCATTTT. V usage is TRBV20-1 and J usage is TRBJ1-5; D ambiguous. V dropped 0 bases and J dropped 3 bases, with 12 bases sitting between them. The germline CDR1 and CDR2 sequences are DFQATT and SNEGSKA (reference sequence). The CDR3 totals 15 residues.

This clonotype was seen a single time. The gene calls are TRBV13 and TRBJ2-2; D call uncertain. The V gene lost 5 bases and the J gene lost 0 bases, with 7 bases spanning the gap. Germline V gene sequence: CDR1 PRHDT, CDR2 FYEKMQ (reference sequence). This CDR3 spans 14 amino acids. CDR3 DNA: TGTGCCAGCAGCAGGATATCGAACACCGGGGAGCTGTTTTTT. Translating it yields CASSRISNTGELFF.

This clonotype was observed at least ten times. The V call is TRBV6-1, the J call TRBJ1-5; 7 bases fit TRBD1. After removal of 11 bases from V and 2 bases from J, the junction contained 6 bases not matched to a gene. Germline CDR1 and CDR2: MNHNS and SASEGT. The CDR3 loop spans 13 amino acids. The CDR3 DNA reads as TGTGCCGTATTAGGACAGGGCAATCAGCCCCAGCATTTT. Amino acids: CAVLGQGNQPQHF.

A word on this clonotype: Sequence at one end of the junction differs from germline and may be a read error. The V call is TRBV5-5, the J call TRBJ2-1, with 9 bases lining up with TRBD1. The germline V gene encodes CDR1 SGHKS and CDR2 YYEKEE (reference sequence). This CDR3 region has 16 residues. For the CDR3, the DNA is TGTGCCAGCAGCTTCCCAACAGGGGGCTCCTACAATGGGCAGTTCTTC. It is translated as CASSFPTGGSYNGQFF.

This clonotype showed up many times. The rearrangement joins TRBV20-1 to TRBJ2-1; D unclear. Germline-derived CDR1 and CDR2 are DFQATT and SNEGSKA (reference sequence). The CDR3 runs 14 residues. V was pared by 0 bases and J by 10 bases, with 16 bases between. CDR3 bases: TGCAGTGCTAGAGATACAAGTGGCACCCTGGAGCAGTTCTTC. Protein product: CSARDTSGTLEQFF.